What follows are 8 T cell receptor beta chains derived from one specimen sequenced in a study of post-analysis software for immune sequencing data. The study, taken as a whole, reports: Five or six TRBV segments, TRBV5-6, TRBV5-1 and TRBV20-1 among them, were found more frequent in patients than controls.

The TCR beta cDNA libraries carried unique molecular identifiers. TCRdb ran MiXCR on the PCR reads and lists one entry per CDR3 protein. The sample lists fewer than 900,000 distinct CDR3 sequences, 46% occurring once. Antigen specificity for these receptors is unknown. Source material: blood. These receptors were collected from a girl between 5 and 17 years old with multiple sclerosis.

The rearrangement links TRBV9 to TRBJ1-2; 7 bases align to TRBD1. J was trimmed by 6 bases and V by 0 bases; bases with no gene match: 5. The CDR3 sequence is 14 residues long. Germline V CDR1 and CDR2: SGDLS, YYNGEE. CDR3 sequence: CASSVGGQGDGYTF. The DNA for the CDR3 is TGTGCCAGCAGCGTAGGGGGGCAGGGGGATGGCTACACCTTC.

The rearrangement joins TRBV20-1 to TRBJ2-7, with TRBD2 matching 11 bases. The CDR3 length is 14 residues. Germline assignment: CDR1 DFQATT and CDR2 SNEGSKA (reference sequence). Losses at the gene ends were 4 bases for V and 3 bases for J; bases not matched to a gene: 5. The chain's CDR3 is CSAKGTSGLYEQYF. The CDR3 DNA follows: TGCAGTGCTAAAGGGACTAGCGGCCTCTACGAGCAGTACTTC.

This clonotype was detected once. The rearrangement uses TRBV9 and TRBJ2-1; the D is unclear. V was shortened by 0 bases and J by 2 bases, with 9 bases between the two germline ends. The CDR3 consists of 15 residues. The germline V gene has CDR1 SGDLS and CDR2 YYNGEE. CDR3 bases: TGTGCCAGCAGCGTAGGGGTTCCCCCCTACAATGAGCAGTTCTTC. Translation gives CASSVGVPPYNEQFF.

The chain is built from TRBV6-5 and TRBJ2-3; TRBD1 or TRBD2 may be the D gene (5 bases each). The germline gives CDR1 MNHEY, CDR2 SVGAGI. The length of the CDR3 is 16 residues. With 5 bases removed from V and 3 bases from J, the gap between germline ends came to 18 bases. The CDR3, as DNA: TGTGCCAGCAGTCGAGCCCACGGGACCCAAACAGATACGCAGTATTTT. This encodes CASSRAHGTQTDTQYF.

The chain recombines TRBV5-6 with TRBJ2-1; the D is unclear. The CDR3 covers 12 residues. Germline values: CDR1 SGHDT, CDR2 YYEEEE. V was trimmed by 0 bases and J by 15 bases, leaving 13 bases between them. CDR3 residues: CASSLAGRGRFF. The CDR3 bases are TGTGCCAGCAGCTTGGCCGGTCGCGGCAGGTTCTTC.

V is TRBV4-1 and J is TRBJ2-3, with a weak D call TRBD2 (6 bases). Germline CDR1 reads MGHRA; CDR2 reads YSYEKL. V lost 5 bases to trimming and J lost 2 bases, with 17 bases between them. This CDR3 has 16 amino acids. The CDR3 region has the DNA TGCGCCAGCAGCTTAAATGGGGGAGGCTCCACAGATACGCAGTATTTT. It translates to CASSLNGGGSTDTQYF.

This clonotype was recorded only once. The rearrangement joins TRBV6-1 to TRBJ2-1; tentative D call: TRBD2 (5 bases). The CDR3 runs to 18 residues. The germline V gene has CDR1 MNHNS and CDR2 SASEGT. Trimming left V 1 base short and J 6 bases short, with 22 bases between. In DNA, the CDR3 is TGTGCCAGCAGTGAAGGATTAGAGGGTATGAGAGGTCTCAATGAGCAGTTCTTC. It encodes CASSEGLEGMRGLNEQFF.

This clonotype was observed a few times. V is TRBV6-1 and J is TRBJ2-7; D possibly corresponds to TRBD2 (6 bases). The CDR3 consists of 15 residues. The V gene lost 3 bases and the J gene lost 10 bases, with 22 bases spanning the gap. Per the germline V gene, CDR1 is MNHNS and CDR2 is SASEGT. CDR3 loop: CASSDTWGVSVAQYF. CDR3 DNA: TGTGCCAGCAGTGATACGTGGGGGGTCTCTGTGGCCCAGTACTTC.